The rows below give T cell receptor beta chains drawn from one sample of a study of persistence of HIV-infected CD4 T cells. Their target antigens are unknown. TCRdb's copy holds only in-frame clones and misses some; the assay was immunoSEQ multiplex PCR. The data hold around 40,000 clones, with about nine tenths observed a single time. The sequences come from CD4+ T cells sorted from PBMCs after approximately 20-hour stimulation, collected from a patient who received antiretroviral therapy. These receptors all stem from an adult woman with HIV who was CMV-seropositive. The CDR3 runs from the conserved cysteine through the conserved F or W. Each record gives: J gene, D gene, V gene, clone size, CDR3 DNA, CDR3 protein. D genes are given only for firm matches. Rows give clone size only sometimes, using once, few, many, or a class for an expanded clone.

>TRBJ1-2|NA|TRBV15|NA
TGTGCCACCAGTACCGAAACCCCGAGCTATGGCTACACCTTC
CATSTETPSYGYTF
>TRBJ2-1|NA|TRBV5-6|NA
TGTGCCAGCAGCCACACGGGTAGGGGACCCTACAATGAGCAGTTCTTC
CASSHTGRGPYNEQFF
>TRBJ1-5|NA|TRBV11-2|NA
TGTGCCAGCAGCTTCGAACAGTATAATCAGCCCCAGCATTTT
CASSFEQYNQPQHF
>TRBJ1-1|TRBD1|TRBV12-3/TRBV12-4|once
TGTGCCAGCAACGCAGGGGGCCCCACTGAAGCTTTCTTT
CASNAGGPTEAFF
>TRBJ1-5|NA|TRBV28|NA
TGTGCCAGCAGTGGAGGACAATCCCAGCCCCAGCATTTT
CASSGGQSQPQHF
>TRBJ1-1|NA|TRBV12-3/TRBV12-4|NA
TGTGCCAGCAGTTTAGCAGGGGCGGCCGGAGCTTTCTTT
CASSLAGAAGAFF
>TRBJ2-1|NA|TRBV11-1|NA
TGTGCCAGCAGCGTTGTGGGGTCCTACAATGAGCAGTTCTTC
CASSVVGSYNEQFF
>TRBJ2-3|TRBD2|TRBV10-3|once
TGTGCCATCAGTATAACTGGACTAGCGGGGGGGCAAGATACGCAGTATTTT
CAISITGLAGGQDTQYF
>TRBJ2-7|TRBD1|TRBV2|NA
TGTGCCAGCAGACCCATGACAGGGGATGAGCAGTACTTC
CASRPMTGDEQYF
>TRBJ2-3|TRBD2|TRBV4-2|NA
TGTGCCAGCAGCCAGGGACTAGCGGGGGGCAGTGGAGATACGCAGTATTTT
CASSQGLAGGSGDTQYF
>TRBJ2-1|NA|TRBV12-5|NA
TGTGCTAGTGGTTTGCCCGTACGGGGGAATGAGCAGTTCTTC
CASGLPVRGNEQFF
>TRBJ1-2|NA|TRBV5-1|NA
TGCGCCAGCAGCTTGGAGGTCCCCCTTGACTACACCTTC
CASSLEVPLDYTF
>TRBJ1-5|NA|TRBV7-9|few
TGTGCCAGCAGCTTACCTCGGGAGGGGGATGATCAGCCCCAGCATTTT
CASSLPREGDDQPQHF
>TRBJ1-1|NA|TRBV6-4|NA
TGTGCCAGCAGTGATGTGGCAGGGACCCCTTCCGACACTGAAGCTTTCTTT
CASSDVAGTPSDTEAFF
>TRBJ2-5|TRBD2|TRBV11-3|NA
TGTGCCAGCAGCCCCGGGACTAGCGGAACTCAAGAGACCCAGTACTTC
CASSPGTSGTQETQYF
>TRBJ2-2|NA|TRBV5-4|NA
TGTGCCAGCAGCTTGAACACCGGGGAGCTGTTTTTT
CASSLNTGELFF
>TRBJ1-1|NA|TRBV7-3|NA
TGTGCCAGCAGCTTAACGCACAGCCCGAACACTGAAGCTTTCTTT
CASSLTHSPNTEAFF
>TRBJ1-2|NA|TRBV11-2|NA
TGTGCCAGCAGCCCCGGTCGGGGTTCCCCTAACTATGGCTACACCTTC
CASSPGRGSPNYGYTF
>TRBJ2-2|NA|TRBV5-5|NA
TGTGCCAGCAGCTTGGCGGCTACCGGGGAGCTGTTTTTT
CASSLAATGELFF
>TRBJ1-2|TRBD1|TRBV6-5|NA
TGTGCCAGCAGACCCGGACAGGCACTATCTTATGGCTACACCTTC
CASRPGQALSYGYTF
>TRBJ1-2|NA|TRBV5-1|few
TGCGCCAGCAGCTTCGAGACAGGAATAGGCTACACCTTC
CASSFETGIGYTF
>TRBJ1-4|TRBD1|TRBV29-1|NA
TGCAGCGGAGGACAGGGAAATGAAAAACTGTTTTTT
CSGGQGNEKLFF
>TRBJ1-5|NA|TRBV29-1|few
TGCAGCGTCATGGAGTTTACCAATCAGCCCCAGCATTTT
CSVMEFTNQPQHF
>TRBJ2-1|NA|TRBV5-4|NA
TGTGCCAGCAGCTTGGCTGGGGGGAATGAGCAGTTCTTC
CASSLAGGNEQFF
>TRBJ2-3|NA|TRBV5-1|NA
TGCGCCAGCAGCTTGGAGGCCGCCTACACAGATACGCAGTATTTT
CASSLEAAYTDTQYF
>TRBJ1-5|NA|TRBV19|NA
TGTGCCAGTAGTATTGGAGGGTTCCAGCCCCAGCATTTT
CASSIGGFQPQHF
>TRBJ2-3|TRBD2|TRBV3-1/TRBV3-2|NA
TGTGCCAGCAGCCCTCGTTATGCGGGGGGGGTAGGTCGAACAGATACGCAGTATTTT
CASSPRYAGGVGRTDTQYF
>TRBJ2-4|NA|TRBV18|NA
TGTGCCAGCTCACTGGAGACAGGATCGAACAACATTCAGTACTTC
CASSLETGSNNIQYF
>TRBJ2-4|TRBD2|TRBV5-1|NA
TGCGCCAGCAGCGCCGGGACTAGCGGGGGCCCGAACATTCAGTACTTC
CASSAGTSGGPNIQYF
>TRBJ1-5|NA|TRBV28|NA
TGTGCCAGCAGTTTGCCCCTCAAGGAGCCCCAGCATTTT
CASSLPLKEPQHF
>TRBJ2-3|TRBD2|TRBV5-8|NA
TGTGCCAGCAGCTTGGCCAGAAGCGGGGGCTCAGATACGCAGTATTTT
CASSLARSGGSDTQYF
>TRBJ1-4|TRBD1|TRBV6-5|NA
TGTGCCAGCAGGGACAGGGGGCTAAATAATGAAAAACTGTTTTTT
CASRDRGLNNEKLFF
>TRBJ1-5|NA|TRBV24-1|NA
TGTGCCACCAGTGGAACACGGACGGATCAGCCCCAGCATTTT
CATSGTRTDQPQHF
>TRBJ2-1|TRBD2|TRBV2|NA
TGTGCCAGCAGGAGGGTAGCGGGGGAATGGAATGAGCAGTTCTTC
CASRRVAGEWNEQFF
>TRBJ1-2|NA|TRBV30|NA
TGTGCCTGTGGCTATAGGGCCCTAAACTATGGCTACACCTTC
CACGYRALNYGYTF
>TRBJ1-5|TRBD1|TRBV11-3|NA
TGTGCCAGCAGCCGGAACAGGGGTGACCAGCCCCAGCATTTT
CASSRNRGDQPQHF
>TRBJ2-7|NA|TRBV19|NA
TGTGCCACCAAGAGAGGACTTGGCTCCTACGAGCAGTACTTC
CATKRGLGSYEQYF